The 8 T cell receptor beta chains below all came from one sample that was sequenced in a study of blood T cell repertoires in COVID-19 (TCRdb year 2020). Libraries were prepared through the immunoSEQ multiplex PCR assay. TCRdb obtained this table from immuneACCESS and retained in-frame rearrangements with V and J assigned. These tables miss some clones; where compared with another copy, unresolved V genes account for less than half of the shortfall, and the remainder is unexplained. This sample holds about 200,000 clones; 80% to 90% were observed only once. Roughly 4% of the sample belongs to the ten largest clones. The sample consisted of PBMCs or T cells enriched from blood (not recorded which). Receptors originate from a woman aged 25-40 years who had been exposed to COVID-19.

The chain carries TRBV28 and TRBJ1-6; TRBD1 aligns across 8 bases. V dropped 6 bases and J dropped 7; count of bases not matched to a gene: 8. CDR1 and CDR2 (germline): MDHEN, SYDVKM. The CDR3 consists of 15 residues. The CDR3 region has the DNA TGTGCCAGCAGCCAGAGGACAGGGCGAAATTCACCCCTCCACTTT. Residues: CASSQRTGRNSPLHF.

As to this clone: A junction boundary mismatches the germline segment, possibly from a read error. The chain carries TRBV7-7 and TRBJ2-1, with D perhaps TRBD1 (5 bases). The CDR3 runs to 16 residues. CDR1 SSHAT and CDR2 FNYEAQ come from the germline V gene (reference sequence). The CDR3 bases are TGTGCTAGCAGCGAATGGGAAGGGGTCTCTTACAATGAGCAGTTCTTC. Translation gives CASSEWEGVSYNEQFF.

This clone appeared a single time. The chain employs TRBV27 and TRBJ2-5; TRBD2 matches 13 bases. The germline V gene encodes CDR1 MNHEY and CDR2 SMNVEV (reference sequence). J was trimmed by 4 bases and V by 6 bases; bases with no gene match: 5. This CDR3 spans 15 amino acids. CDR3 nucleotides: TGTGCCAGCAGACTACTAGCGGGGGGGCCAGAGACCCAGTACTTC. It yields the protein CASRLLAGGPETQYF.

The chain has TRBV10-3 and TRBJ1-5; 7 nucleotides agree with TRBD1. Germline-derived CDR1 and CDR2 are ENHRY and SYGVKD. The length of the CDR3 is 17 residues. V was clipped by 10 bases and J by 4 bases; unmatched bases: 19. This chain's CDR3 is CATQIGPGTESNQPQHF. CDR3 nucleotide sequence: TGTGCCACCCAGATTGGACCCGGGACAGAAAGTAATCAGCCCCAGCATTTT.

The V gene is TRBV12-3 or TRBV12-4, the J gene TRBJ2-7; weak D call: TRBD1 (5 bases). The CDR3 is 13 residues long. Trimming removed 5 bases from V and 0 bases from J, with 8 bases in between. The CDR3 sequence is CASSKGFSYEQYF. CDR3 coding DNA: TGTGCCAGCAGTAAGGGGTTCTCCTACGAGCAGTACTTC.

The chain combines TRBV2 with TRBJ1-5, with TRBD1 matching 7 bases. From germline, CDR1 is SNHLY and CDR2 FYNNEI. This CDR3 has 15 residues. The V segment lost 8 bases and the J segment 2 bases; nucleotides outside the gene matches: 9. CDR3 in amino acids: CASSDRAEGNQPQHF. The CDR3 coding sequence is TGTGCCAGCTCCGACAGGGCCGAGGGCAATCAGCCCCAGCATTTT.

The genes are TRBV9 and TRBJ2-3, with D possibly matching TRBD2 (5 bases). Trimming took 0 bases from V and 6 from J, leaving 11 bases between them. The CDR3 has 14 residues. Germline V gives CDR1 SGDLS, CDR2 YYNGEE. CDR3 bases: TGTGCCAGCAGCGTAGATCCCACGGGGGATACGCAGTATTTT. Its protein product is CASSVDPTGDTQYF.

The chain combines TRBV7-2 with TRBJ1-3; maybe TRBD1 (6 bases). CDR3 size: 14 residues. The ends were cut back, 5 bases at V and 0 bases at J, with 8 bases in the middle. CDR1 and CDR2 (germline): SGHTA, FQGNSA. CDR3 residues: CASSRTASGNTIYF. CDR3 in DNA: TGTGCCAGCAGCCGGACAGCCTCTGGAAACACCATATATTTT.